This T cell receptor (beta chain) was documented in a study of blood T cells in healthy people across ages. For the study at large: About one barcoded beta molecule per two T cells was the capture yield of template switching.

This CDR3 spans 15 amino acids. Germline assignment: CDR1 LGHNA and CDR2 YSLEER. V trimming: 3 bases; J trimming: 1 base; junction bases outside the gene matches: 6. The authors ran a second PCR of about 6 to 12 cycles using a sample-barcoded 5' primer and a J-beta primer mix. Each cDNA was tagged by a template-switch adaptor containing 12 random nucleotides. One entry per CDR3 protein, called by TCRdb with MiXCR from the 5' RACE reads. The sample holds about 800,000 distinct CDR3 sequences; 20% to 25% are singletons and the top ten take approximately 4%. This clonotype was counted between two and nine times. These data also formed part of another study, on T cells of mothers and their children. This second report adds: Unrelated mother-child pairs always had slightly, but never significantly, lower normalized overlap than related pairs.

Source material: blood. V usage is TRBV4-3 and J usage is TRBJ2-7, with 7 bases lining up with TRBD1. This receptor was identified in a boy between 10 and 17 years old in good health. CDR3 in DNA: TGCGCCAGCAGCCAGTCAAACAGGGGTTCCTACGAGCAGTACTTC. Translation: CASSQSNRGSYEQYF.